The sequence of this T cell receptor (beta chain) was determined in a study of T cell responses to AZD1222 COVID-19 vaccine. Study details: Samples with a second dose at about 4 or about 12 weeks were pooled together.

Broader study findings: There were repertoire samples only from the period after the peak T cell response.

The assay was immunoSEQ multiplex PCR, and TCRdb's table has in-frame clones only and misses some. The sample contains 130,000 or so clones, roughly 89% of which appear only once. The CDR3 runs 13 residues. Trimming left V 2 bases short and J 1 base short, with 5 bases between. Germline CDR1 and CDR2: MNHEY and SVGAGI. With respect to this clone: The target antigen is unknown.

This TCR was sampled from an adult in good health. Sample: peripheral blood, taken on day 0 of AZD1222 vaccination. This chain joins TRBV6-5 and TRBJ1-1; no firm D call. Written as DNA, the CDR3 is TGTGCCAGCAGTTACGCCAGGAACACTGAAGCTTTCTTT. It is translated as CASSYARNTEAFF.